A selection of T cell receptor beta chains follows, all from one sample in a study of long-term antiretroviral therapy in people with HIV. Measured with immunoSEQ multiplex PCR; TCRdb has only the in-frame clones, and not every one. Of about 30,000 clones listed, roughly 85% are singletons. The input for sequencing was unsorted PBMCs, taken 2.8 years before starting antiretroviral therapy. The receptor source for this set is a woman aged 25 to 45 with HIV. Both conserved end residues are part of each CDR3. A D gene is named only where the DNA matches it firmly. Size tells how often a clone was seen (once, few, many) or the class of an expanded clone, and some rows leave it out.

V	size	J	D	CDR3	DNA
TRBV12-2	.	TRBJ1-2	.	CARLRPPTF	TGTGCAAGACTCAGACCCCCCACCTTC
TRBV7-3	.	TRBJ2-5	.	CASSQFGRETQYF	TGTGCCAGCAGCCAGTTTGGGAGAGAGACCCAGTACTTC
TRBV5-6	.	TRBJ2-3	.	CASSLASGDTQYF	TGTGCCAGCAGCTTGGCCTCGGGGGATACGCAGTATTTT
TRBV6-5	.	TRBJ2-3	TRBD2	CASSYEAGGLDTQYF	TGTGCCAGCAGTTACGAAGCGGGGGGGCTCGATACGCAGTATTTT
TRBV19	.	TRBJ1-3	TRBD1	CASRSTGTGVKTIYF	TGTGCCAGTAGGTCGACCGGGACAGGGGTTAAAACCATATATTTT
TRBV4-2	once	TRBJ2-2	TRBD2	CASSQELAGGRTGELFF	TGTGCCAGCAGCCAAGAGCTTGCGGGGGGCCGAACCGGGGAGCTGTTTTTT
TRBV7-6	.	TRBJ1-6	TRBD1	CASSQGQSSYNSPLHF	TGTGCCAGCAGCCAGGGACAGAGCTCCTATAATTCACCCCTCCACTTT
TRBV28	once	TRBJ2-1	.	CASRPLGAGKNNEQFF	TGTGCCAGCAGGCCTTTGGGGGCAGGAAAAAACAATGAGCAGTTCTTC
TRBV5-6	.	TRBJ1-2	.	CASSAAFGGRDYGYTF	TGTGCCAGCAGTGCTGCTTTCGGGGGGCGCGACTATGGCTACACCTTC
TRBV11-1	.	TRBJ2-3	.	CASSPPRTPSTDTQYF	TGTGCCAGCAGCCCCCCCCGGACACCTAGCACAGATACGCAGTATTTT
TRBV18	.	TRBJ2-3	TRBD2	CASSHTSGGAGGTDTQYF	TGTGCCAGCTCTCACACTAGCGGGGGGGCCGGAGGAACAGATACGCAGTATTTT
TRBV5-1	.	TRBJ1-6	.	CASSPTTGSNSPLHF	TGCGCCAGCAGCCCAACAACAGGTTCTAATTCACCCCTCCACTTT
TRBV30	.	TRBJ2-5	.	CAWNEGGKYQETQYF	TGTGCCTGGAATGAGGGCGGAAAGTACCAAGAGACCCAGTACTTC
TRBV2	.	TRBJ1-4	.	CASSAQGLANEKLFF	TGTGCCAGCAGCGCTCAGGGTCTGGCTAATGAAAAACTGTTTTTT
TRBV10-3	.	TRBJ2-3	TRBD2	CAIRGGGAMYTTDTQYF	TGTGCCATCAGGGGCGGGGGGGCGATGTATACCACAGATACGCAGTATTTT
TRBV10-3	.	TRBJ1-5	.	CAISEVSSPDQPQHF	TGTGCCATCAGTGAAGTGAGTTCACCCGATCAGCCCCAGCATTTT